This TCR beta chain was captured by sequencing in a study of stem cell transplantation in POMP-related autoinflammatory disease. As for the study in general: The study hypothesized thymoproteasome defects skew the TRB repertoire via impaired CD8+ selection. CD8+ T cells were low and CD4+ cells naive-skewed before transplant. Study observations and caveats: In PRAID patients, the number of distinct TRB V-J gene pairings was restricted. PRAID patients trended toward lower TRB diversity and higher clonality in all analyzed T-cell subsets.

The length of the CDR3 is 15 residues. Germline values: CDR1 LNHDA, CDR2 SQIVND (reference sequence). Losses at the gene ends were 1 base for V and 9 bases for J; bases not matched to a gene: 7. Method: immunoSEQ multiplex PCR; TCRdb's copy keeps in-frame clones and lacks some. This table has some 11,000 clones, about 87% appearing once. Note on this clone: As yet, its antigen is unknown.

PRAID featured immunodeficiency plus autoinflammation. The sample was CD8+ T cells from PBMCs, taken before stem cell transplantation. The genes are TRBV19 and TRBJ2-4; 9 nucleotides align to TRBD1. This receptor was obtained from a human donor with POMP-related autoinflammation and immune dysregulation (PRAID). The CDR3 loop reads CASSIVLGQGSIQYF. The CDR3 region has the DNA TGTGCCAGTAGTATAGTTTTGGGACAGGGTAGCATTCAGTACTTC. Variable domain in full (rest from reference TRBV19 and TRBJ2-4): DGGITQSPKYLFRKEGQNVTLSCEQNLNHDAMYWYRQDPGQGLRLIYYSQIVNDFQKGDIAEGYSVSREKKESFPLTVTSAQKNPTAFYLCASSIVLGQGSIQYFGAGTRLSVL.